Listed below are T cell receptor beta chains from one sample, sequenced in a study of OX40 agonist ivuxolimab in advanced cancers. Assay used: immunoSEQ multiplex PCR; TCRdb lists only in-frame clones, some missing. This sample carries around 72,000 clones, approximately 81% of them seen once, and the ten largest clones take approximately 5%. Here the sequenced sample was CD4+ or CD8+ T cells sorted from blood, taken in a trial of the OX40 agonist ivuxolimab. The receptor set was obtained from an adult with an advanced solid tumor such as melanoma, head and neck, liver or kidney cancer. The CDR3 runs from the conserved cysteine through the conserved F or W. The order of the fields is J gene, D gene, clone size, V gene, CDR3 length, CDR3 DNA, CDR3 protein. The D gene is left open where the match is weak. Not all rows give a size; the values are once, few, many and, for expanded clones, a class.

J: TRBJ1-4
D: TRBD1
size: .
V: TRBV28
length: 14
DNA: TGTGCCAGCAGTCCTGGACAGGGCAGGGAAAAACTGTTTTTT
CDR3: CASSPGQGREKLFF

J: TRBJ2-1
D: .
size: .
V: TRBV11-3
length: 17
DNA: TGTGCCAGCAGCCCTATGCTTGGGAGGGGGGGTAACAATGAGCAGTTCTTC
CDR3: CASSPMLGRGGNNEQFF

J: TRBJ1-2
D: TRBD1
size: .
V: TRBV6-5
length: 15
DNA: TGTGCCAGCAGTTGGGGACAGGGGGCTAACTATGGCTACACCTTC
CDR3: CASSWGQGANYGYTF

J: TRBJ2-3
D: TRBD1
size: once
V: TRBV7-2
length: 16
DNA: TGTGCCAGCAGCCCTCGACAGGGAAGGAGCACAGATACGCAGTATTTT
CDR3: CASSPRQGRSTDTQYF

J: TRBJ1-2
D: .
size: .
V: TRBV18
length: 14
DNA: TGTGCCAGCTCACCACCGGCTCGGTACCATGGCTACACCTTC
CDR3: CASSPPARYHGYTF

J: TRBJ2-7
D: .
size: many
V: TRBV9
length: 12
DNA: TGTGCCAGCAGCGGCGACGGCTACGAGCAGTACTTC
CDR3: CASSGDGYEQYF

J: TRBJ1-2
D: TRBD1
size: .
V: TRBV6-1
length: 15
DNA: TGTGCCAGCAGTTCCCAGGGACAGGGCAACTATGGCTACACCTTC
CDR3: CASSSQGQGNYGYTF

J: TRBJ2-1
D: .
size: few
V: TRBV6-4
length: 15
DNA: TGTGCCAGCAGTGACTCGAGCGGCTCCTACAATGAGCAGTTCTTC
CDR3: CASSDSSGSYNEQFF

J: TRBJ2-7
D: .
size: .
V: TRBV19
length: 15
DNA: TGTGCCAGTAGTAAGATTGGGGGGGCAGGGTACGAGCAGTACTTC
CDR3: CASSKIGGAGYEQYF

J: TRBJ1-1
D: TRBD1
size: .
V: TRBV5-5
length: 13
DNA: TGTGCCAGCAGCTTTACAGGGGCATCTGAAGCTTTCTTT
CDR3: CASSFTGASEAFF

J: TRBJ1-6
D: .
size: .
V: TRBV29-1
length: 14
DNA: TGCAGCGTTGCCGGGGGATACTATAATTCACCCCTCCACTTT
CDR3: CSVAGGYYNSPLHF

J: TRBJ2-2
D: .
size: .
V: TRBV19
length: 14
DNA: TGTGCCAGTAGGCCCGGGGGAAACACCGGGGAGCTGTTTTTT
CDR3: CASRPGGNTGELFF

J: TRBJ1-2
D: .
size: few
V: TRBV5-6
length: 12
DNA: TGTGCCAGCAGCTTTAAGGACAATGGCTACACCTTC
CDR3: CASSFKDNGYTF

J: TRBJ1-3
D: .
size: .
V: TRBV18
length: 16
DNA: TGTGCCAGCTCACCGACCTCCTTCGATCCCGGAAACACCATATATTTT
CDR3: CASSPTSFDPGNTIYF

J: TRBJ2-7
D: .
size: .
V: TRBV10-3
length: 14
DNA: TGTGCCATCAGAGCTGAGGGTGGGGTTAGCGAGCAGTACTTC
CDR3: CAIRAEGGVSEQYF

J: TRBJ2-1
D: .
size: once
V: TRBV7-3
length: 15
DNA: TGTGCCAGCAGCGAGGGGGACCCCGCCTACAATGAGCAGTTCTTC
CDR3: CASSEGDPAYNEQFF

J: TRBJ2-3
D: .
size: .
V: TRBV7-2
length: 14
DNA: TGTGCCAGCAGCTTAGTCCAGGGGAAAGATACGCAGTATTTT
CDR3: CASSLVQGKDTQYF

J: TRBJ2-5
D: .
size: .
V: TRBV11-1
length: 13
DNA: TGTGCCAGCAGCGGAGGGTCCCAAGAGACCCAGTACTTC
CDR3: CASSGGSQETQYF

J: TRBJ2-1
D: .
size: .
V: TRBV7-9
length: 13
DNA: TGTGCCAGCAGCGCGGGGAGCCGCGGGAAGCAGTTCTTC
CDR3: CASSAGSRGKQFF

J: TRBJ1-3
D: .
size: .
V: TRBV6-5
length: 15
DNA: TGTGCCAGCAGTTACTTGCCGGTCTCTGGAAACACCATATATTTT
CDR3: CASSYLPVSGNTIYF

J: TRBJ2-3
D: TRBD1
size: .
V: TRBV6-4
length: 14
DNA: TGTGCCAGCAGTGGGACAGGGGGTGCAGATACGCAGTATTTT
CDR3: CASSGTGGADTQYF

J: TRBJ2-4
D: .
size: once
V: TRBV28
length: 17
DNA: TGTGCCAGCAGTCCAGCGAGGAGCAGGGCGACCAAAAACATTCAGTACTTC
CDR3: CASSPARSRATKNIQYF

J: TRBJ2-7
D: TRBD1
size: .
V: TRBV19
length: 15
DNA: TGTGCCAGTAGCAAGGACCAGGGGGCAGTGAGCGAGCAGTACTTC
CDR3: CASSKDQGAVSEQYF

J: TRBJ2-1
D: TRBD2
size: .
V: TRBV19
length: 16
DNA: TGTGCCAGTAGCGCCCCGGGACTAGCGGGAGACAATGAGCAGTTCTTC
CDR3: CASSAPGLAGDNEQFF

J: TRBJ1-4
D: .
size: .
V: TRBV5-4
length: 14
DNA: TGTGCCAGCAGCTTGGGAGGCCAGAATGAAAAACTGTTTTTT
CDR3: CASSLGGQNEKLFF

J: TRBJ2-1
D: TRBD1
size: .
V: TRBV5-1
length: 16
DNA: TGCGCCAGCAGCTTGGCAACAGGGGGCGCTTACAATGAGCAGTTCTTC
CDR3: CASSLATGGAYNEQFF

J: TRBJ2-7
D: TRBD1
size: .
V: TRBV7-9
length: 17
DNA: TGTGCCAGCACCCTAGCTAGGGGCCCGGGACAGACCTACGAGCAGTACTTC
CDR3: CASTLARGPGQTYEQYF

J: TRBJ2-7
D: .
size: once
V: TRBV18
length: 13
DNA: TGTGCCAGCTCACCAAGGGTCTCCTACGAGCAGTACTTC
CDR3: CASSPRVSYEQYF

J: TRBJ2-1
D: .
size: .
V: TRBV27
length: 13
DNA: TGTGCCAGCAGTTTAGGGCAAGTCAATGAGCAGTTCTTC
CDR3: CASSLGQVNEQFF

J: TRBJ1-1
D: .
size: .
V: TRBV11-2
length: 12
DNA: TGTGCCAGCAGCTGGGGGACGGGGAAGGCTTTCTTT
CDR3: CASSWGTGKAFF

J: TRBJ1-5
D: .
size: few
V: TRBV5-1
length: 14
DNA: TGCGCCAGCAGCTTGACAGGAAATAATCAGCCCCAGCATTTT
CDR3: CASSLTGNNQPQHF

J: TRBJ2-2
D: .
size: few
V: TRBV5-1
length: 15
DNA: TGCGCCAGCAGCTTGAGTCTAGGGGACACCGGGGAGCTGTTTTTT
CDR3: CASSLSLGDTGELFF

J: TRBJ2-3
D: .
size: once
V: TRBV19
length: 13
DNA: TGTGCCAGTAGAGGGACCGACACAGATACGCAGTATTTT
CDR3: CASRGTDTDTQYF

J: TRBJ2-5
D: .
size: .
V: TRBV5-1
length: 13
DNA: TGCGCCACCGGGAGAGGATCACAAGAGACCCAGTACTTC
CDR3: CATGRGSQETQYF

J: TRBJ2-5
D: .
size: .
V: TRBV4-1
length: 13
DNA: TGCGCCAGCAGCCAACAGGAGGAGGAGACCCAGTACTTC
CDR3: CASSQQEEETQYF

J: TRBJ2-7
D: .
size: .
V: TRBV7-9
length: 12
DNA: TGTGCCAGCAGCCAGGACCGGCTGATTCTGTACTTC
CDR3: CASSQDRLILYF

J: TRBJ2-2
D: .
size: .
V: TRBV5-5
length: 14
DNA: TGTGCCAGCAGCTTGGTTGTCAACACCGGGGAGCTGTTTTTT
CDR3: CASSLVVNTGELFF

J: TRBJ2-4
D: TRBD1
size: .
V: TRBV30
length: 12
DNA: TGTGCCTGTGGACAGGGTCGGTACATTCAGTACTTC
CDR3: CACGQGRYIQYF

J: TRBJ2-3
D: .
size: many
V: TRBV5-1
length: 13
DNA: TGCGCCAGCAGCTTCCCAGGGGAAGATACGCAGTATTTT
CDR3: CASSFPGEDTQYF

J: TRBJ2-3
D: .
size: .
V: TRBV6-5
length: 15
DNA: TGTGCCAGCAGTTATCGGGCGGGGCGGATAGATACGCAGTATTTT
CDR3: CASSYRAGRIDTQYF

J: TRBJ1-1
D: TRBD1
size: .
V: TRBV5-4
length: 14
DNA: TGTGCCAGCAGCTCGGGACAGAAGAACACTGAAGCTTTCTTT
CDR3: CASSSGQKNTEAFF

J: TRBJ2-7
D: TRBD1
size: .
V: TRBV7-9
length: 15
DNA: TGTGCCAGCAGCTACGGGACAGAGAACTCCTACGAGCAGTACTTC
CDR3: CASSYGTENSYEQYF